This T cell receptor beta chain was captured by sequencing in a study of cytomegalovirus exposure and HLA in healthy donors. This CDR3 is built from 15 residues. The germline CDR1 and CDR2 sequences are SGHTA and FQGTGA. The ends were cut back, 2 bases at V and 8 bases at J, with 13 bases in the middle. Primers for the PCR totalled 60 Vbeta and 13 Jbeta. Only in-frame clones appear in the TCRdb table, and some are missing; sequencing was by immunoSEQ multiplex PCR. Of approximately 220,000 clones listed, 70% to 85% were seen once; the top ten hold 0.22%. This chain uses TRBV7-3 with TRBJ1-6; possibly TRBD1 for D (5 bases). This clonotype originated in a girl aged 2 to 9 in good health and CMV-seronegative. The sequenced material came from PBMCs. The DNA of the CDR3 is TGTGCCAGCAGCTTAGGGGGGTGGGTGGATTCACCCCTCCACTTT. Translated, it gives CASSLGGWVDSPLHF. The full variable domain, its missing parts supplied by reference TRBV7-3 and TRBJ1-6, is GAGVSQTPSNKVTEKGKYVELRCDPISGHTALYWYRQSLGQGPEFLIYFQGTGAADDSGLPNDRFFAVRPEGSVSTLKIQRTERGDSAVYLCASSLGGWVDSPLHFGNGTRLTVT.